These 24 T cell receptor beta chains were sequenced from one sample in a study of CD8 T cells in ankylosing spondylitis. TCRdb reprocessed the 5' RACE reads with MiXCR, giving one entry per CDR3 protein. This sample has some 140,000 distinct CDR3 sequences, with 7% to 8% found just once. The sequenced sample was blood, either unsorted or a sorted T cell fraction (not recorded which). The receptors stem from a female donor with ankylosing spondylitis or in good health (not recorded which).

This chain connects TRBV13 to TRBJ1-6; possible D gene TRBD1, 5 bases. V was trimmed by 8 bases and J by 3 bases, leaving 14 bases between them. The CDR3 consists of 15 residues. Germline V gives CDR1 PRHDT, CDR2 FYEKMQ (reference sequence). In DNA, the CDR3 is TGTGCCAGCGGCACGGGGCTCCGCTATAATTCACCCCTCCACTTT. It codes for CASGTGLRYNSPLHF.

This clonotype was counted ten times or more. This chain joins TRBV5-1 and TRBJ1-1; a possible D gene is TRBD1 (5 bases). V lost 0 bases and J 7 bases, leaving 22 bases between the germline ends. The CDR3 length is 17 residues. Germline V gene sequence: CDR1 SGHRS, CDR2 YFSETQ. CDR3 region: CASSLAGETGNPDEAFF. For the CDR3, the DNA is TGCGCCAGCAGCTTGGCCGGTGAAACAGGTAACCCCGATGAAGCTTTCTTT.

V usage is TRBV12-3 or TRBV12-4 and J usage is TRBJ2-3, with a weak D call TRBD1 (6 bases). The CDR3 totals 12 residues. V was clipped by 5 bases and J by 6 bases, with 9 bases between them. The CDR3 bases are TGTGCCAGCAGTCCAGGGGCGGATACGCAGTATTTT. Protein product: CASSPGADTQYF.

This clonotype was recorded many times. The chain couples TRBV3-1 to TRBJ2-4; no definite D call. The CDR3 is 16 residues long. CDR1 and CDR2 (germline): LGHDT, YNNKEL (reference sequence). The V gene lost 0 bases and the J gene lost 4 bases, with 13 bases spanning the gap. The CDR3 protein is CASSQENGRRKNIQYF. Here the CDR3 DNA reads TGTGCCAGCAGCCAAGAGAACGGCAGGCGTAAAAACATTCAGTACTTC. Full variable domain (rest looked up from reference TRBV3-1 and TRBJ2-4): DTAVSQTPKYLVTQMGNDKSIKCEQNLGHDTMYWYKQDSKKFLKIMFSYNNKELIINETVPNRFSPKSPDKAHLNLHINSLELGDSAVYFCASSQENGRRKNIQYFGAGTRLSVL.

This clonotype was observed many times. The V and J genes are TRBV5-1 and TRBJ2-1, with D perhaps given as TRBD1 or TRBD2 (8 bases each). CDR3 length: 15 residues. CDR1 is SGHRS, CDR2 YFSETQ, per germline. V lost 5 bases, J lost 9 bases, and 21 bases lay in between. This CDR3 is CASSGSGTGGGEQFF. CDR3 DNA sequence: TGCGCCAGCAGTGGTAGCGGGACAGGTGGTGGTGAGCAGTTCTTC.

On this clonotype: At one of its ends the junction is not consistent with the germline gene, which may arise from a read error. The rearrangement links TRBV3-1 to TRBJ1-5; D is unclear. Germline V CDR1 and CDR2: LGHDT, YNNKEL (reference sequence). The CDR3 is 17 amino acids. CDR3 bases: TGTGCCACCAGCCAAGATATATCGGCTGGGAAAAGTGGGCCCCAGCATTTT. Translated, it gives CATSQDISAGKSGPQHF.

This clonotype was recorded at least ten times. V gene TRBV5-1 combines with J gene TRBJ1-6; 9 positions match TRBD1. Looked up from germline, CDR1 is SGHRS and CDR2 is YFSETQ. V trimming: 5 bases; J trimming: 8 bases; junction bases outside the gene matches: 5. The CDR3 loop spans 14 amino acids. CDR3 residues: CASRLTGGDSPLHF. The DNA for the CDR3 is TGCGCCAGCAGGCTAACAGGGGGCGATTCACCCCTCCACTTT.

This clonotype has ten or more counts. The chain has TRBV5-6 and TRBJ1-2; a weak D match, TRBD1 (6 bases). The CDR3 length is 14 residues. In germline, CDR1 is SGHDT, CDR2 YYEEEE. V gave up 3 bases and J gave up 7 bases, with 16 bases separating them. The CDR3 nucleotides read TGTGCCAGCAGCTCACTAGGGACATCCTTTGGCTACACCTTC. Translating gives CASSSLGTSFGYTF.

The V gene is TRBV20-1, the J gene TRBJ1-1; TRBD1 might be the D (5 bases). The CDR3 loop spans 15 amino acids. V was cut by 0 bases and J by 1 base, with 12 bases left in between. Germline assignment: CDR1 DFQATT and CDR2 SNEGSKA (reference sequence). The DNA for the CDR3 is TGCAGTGCTAGAGATCGTCTGGGGGGGAACACTGAAGCTTTCTTT. This codes for CSARDRLGGNTEAFF.

This clonotype was detected ten times or more. The chain carries TRBV7-8 and TRBJ2-1; the D gene is possibly TRBD1 (6 bases). The CDR3 runs 17 residues. The germline gives CDR1 SGHVS, CDR2 FQNEAQ. V was trimmed by 0 bases and J by 1 base, leaving 13 bases between them. The CDR3, as DNA: TGTGCCAGCAGCTTAGCCCTAGGCAGGGGATCCTACAATGAGCAGTTCTTC. Encoded protein: CASSLALGRGSYNEQFF.

This clonotype showed up many times. V gene TRBV12-3 or TRBV12-4 combines with J gene TRBJ1-5; maybe TRBD1 (6 bases). With 6 bases removed from V and 3 bases from J, the gap between germline ends came to 15 bases. CDR3 length: 15 amino acids. Here the CDR3 DNA reads TGTGCCAGCAGCCCATTGACAGGCCCCAATCAGCCCCAGCATTTT. It translates to CASSPLTGPNQPQHF.

Only a few counts were recorded for this clonotype. This rearrangement joins TRBV7-2 to TRBJ2-1; 9 nucleotides line up with TRBD2. The V segment lost 1 base and the J segment 9 bases; nucleotides outside the gene matches: 10. The germline V gene encodes CDR1 SGHTA and CDR2 FQGNSA. The CDR3 is made up of 16 amino acids. This chain's CDR3 is CASSLVRSSGAIEQFF. The CDR3 bases are TGTGCCAGCAGCTTAGTAAGATCTAGCGGGGCCATTGAGCAGTTCTTC.

Ten or more counts support this clonotype. The rearrangement uses TRBV15 and TRBJ1-5; tentatively, D is TRBD1 (6 bases). The V gene's germline CDR1 is LNHNV and CDR2 YYDKDF (reference sequence). Trimming removed 1 base from V and 5 bases from J, with 12 bases in between. The CDR3 is 15 residues long. The CDR3 here is CATSRATGPHQPQHF. For the CDR3, the DNA is TGTGCCACCAGCAGAGCTACAGGGCCCCATCAGCCCCAGCATTTT.

This clonotype was counted ten times or more. The chain joins TRBV6-2 or TRBV6-3 to TRBJ1-5, with a weak D call TRBD1 (5 bases). V lost 5 bases and J lost 0, with 11 bases in between. CDR1 MNHEY and CDR2 SVGEGT come from the germline V gene. The CDR3 is 15 residues long. The CDR3 DNA reads TGTGCCAGCAGTCAGACAGCCCTTAGCAATCAGCCCCAGCATTTT. Translation gives CASSQTALSNQPQHF.

This clonotype was detected many times. The chain joins TRBV12-3 or TRBV12-4 to TRBJ2-3; D unresolved. This CDR3 has 15 amino acids. V was cut by 6 bases and J by 4 bases, with 17 bases left in between. The CDR3 bases are TGTGCCAGCAGGGAACATCAACCGGCGGCAGATACGCAGTATTTT. The encoded protein is CASREHQPAADTQYF.

This clonotype came up many times. Germline and junction disagree at one end, which may indicate a read error. This chain links TRBV5-1 with TRBJ2-3; D is perhaps TRBD1 (5 bases). Germline V gene data show CDR1 as SGHRS and CDR2 as YFSETQ. There are 12 residues in the CDR3. CDR3 loop: CASSLEGARITF. Written as DNA, the CDR3 is TGCGCCAGCAGCTTGGAAGGGGCCCGAATTACTTTT.

This clonotype came up many times. The genes are TRBV5-1 and TRBJ2-2; D remains unclear. Trimming stripped 5 bases from V and 0 bases from J, with 8 bases between. The CDR3 covers 14 residues. CDR1 and CDR2 (germline): SGHRS, YFSETQ. CDR3 sequence: CASSPDANTGELFF. The CDR3 bases are TGCGCCAGCAGTCCAGATGCGAACACCGGGGAGCTGTTTTTT.

This clonotype was detected ten times or more. The chain combines TRBV20-1 with TRBJ1-4; a weak D match, TRBD1 (6 bases). The CDR3 is 13 residues long. Between the trimmed V and J ends, which lost 5 bases and 4 bases, there was a span of 11 bases. Germline V CDR1 and CDR2: DFQATT, SNEGSKA (reference sequence). This chain's CDR3 is CSAQTGVNEKLFF. CDR3 coding DNA: TGCAGTGCTCAGACAGGAGTTAATGAAAAACTGTTTTTT.

This clonotype was seen ten or more times. The rearrangement uses TRBV6-5 and TRBJ2-5, with TRBD2 identical over 12 bases. Germline loops: CDR1 MNHEY, CDR2 SVGAGI. Germline trimming cut 2 bases from V and 1 base from J; bases unmatched to any gene: 8. CDR3 length: 18 residues. CDR3 sequence reads: CASSYALAGGSRQETQYF. The CDR3 bases are TGTGCCAGCAGTTACGCCCTAGCGGGGGGGTCACGCCAAGAGACCCAGTACTTC.

The genes are TRBV4-1 and TRBJ2-3; 7 bases match TRBD1. V was clipped by 4 bases and J by 6 bases; unmatched bases: 16. This CDR3 contains 17 residues. Germline V gene lookup returns CDR1 MGHRA and CDR2 YSYEKL. Here the CDR3 reads CASSRRGLTGNVDTQYF. Here the CDR3 DNA reads TGCGCCAGCAGCCGTAGGGGTCTGACAGGGAATGTGGATACGCAGTATTTT.

The table lists this clonotype with many counts. The chain has TRBV20-1 and TRBJ1-4; a possible D gene is TRBD1 (5 bases). CDR1 and CDR2 (germline): DFQATT, SNEGSKA (reference sequence). Trimming pared 5 bases from V and 7 bases from J, leaving 23 bases between. The CDR3 is made up of 16 amino acids. CDR3 sequence: CSAFRLGGDRGEKLFF. Here the CDR3 DNA reads TGCAGTGCTTTCCGCTTGGGGGGGGATAGGGGTGAAAAACTGTTTTTT.

This clonotype has ten or more counts. The rearrangement links TRBV28 to TRBJ2-7; D may be TRBD2 (6 bases). The germline V gene has CDR1 MDHEN and CDR2 SYDVKM. V lost 6 bases and J 7 bases, leaving 19 bases between the germline ends. The CDR3 sequence is 14 residues long. CDR3 bases: TGTGCCAGCAGAGAGAGCGGGCATCTGATTGAGCAGTACTTC. Protein sequence: CASRESGHLIEQYF.

The rearrangement uses TRBV20-1 and TRBJ2-5, with D uncertain. CDR3 size: 14 residues. Germline V lookup: CDR1 DFQATT, CDR2 SNEGSKA (reference sequence). V gave up 6 bases and J gave up 5 bases, with 19 bases separating them. The DNA for the CDR3 is TGCAGTGCGCAAAAACCGGGCCCCAGGGAGACCCAGTACTTC. This sequence encodes CSAQKPGPRETQYF.

There are many counts of this clonotype. This chain uses TRBV29-1 with TRBJ2-2; D is possibly TRBD1 (5 bases). Germline V lookup: CDR1 SQVTM, CDR2 ANQGSEA. This CDR3 is 13 amino acids long. The V gene lost 6 bases and the J gene lost 5 bases, with 13 bases spanning the gap. For the CDR3, the DNA is TGCAGCGTCGACGACAGTTTTACCGGGGAGCTGTTTTTT. Translated, it gives CSVDDSFTGELFF.